This T cell receptor (beta chain) is drawn from a study of shared clonotypes between healthy human individuals. Each CD8 memory set brought CD45RO+ cells together with CCR7-negative CD45RA+ TemRA cells. Trimming took off 3 bases at V and 1 base at J, with 12 bases between the two ends. The CDR3 is 15 amino acids. The germline V gene encodes CDR1 MGHRA and CDR2 YSYEKL. General study results and limits: Only blood underwent sampling, and tissue repertoires likely differ. The study found lower generation probabilities in non-shared clonotypes than in those shared by all four donors.

This clone occurred once. Its matching antigen is unknown. The method was immunoSEQ multiplex PCR; TCRdb's version includes in-frame clones alone and lacks a portion of them. Of approximately 320,000 clones in the sample, around 86% were seen once. V gene TRBV4-1 combines with J gene TRBJ2-5, with D possibly being TRBD2 (5 bases). The sample consisted of memory CD8+ T cells sorted from blood. Subset given: CD45RO+ cells pooled with CCR7-negative TemRA cells. The sequence derives from a man aged 18 to 30 in good health. CDR3: CASSQGAGIQETQYF. The CDR3, as DNA: TGCGCCAGCAGCCAGGGCGCGGGCATCCAAGAGACCCAGTACTTC.